This T cell receptor beta chain was observed in a study of CD8 T cell repertoires and HIV-1 epitope variants. Study in general: T cells were stimulated with Twenty-five Gag and Nef peptides separately. Separate from the cultures, 1M uncultured T cells served as baseline.

The repertoire was sequenced with immunoSEQ multiplex PCR; TCRdb's copy has only in-frame clones and lacks some. The data contain about 5,400 clones, roughly 71% of them singletons. General study findings and limits: No clonotypes responded to the TAALDMSHF plasma variant; roughly 5 recognized KF9, one HW9. Of roughly nine antigen-specific beta clonotypes, 5 or 6 appeared to cross-react with escape variants.

The CDR3 is 14 amino acids. Looked up from germline, CDR1 is MGHRA and CDR2 is YSYEKL. After removal of 5 bases from V and 4 bases from J, the junction contained 6 bases not matched to a gene. In this sample, this clone turned up once. As yet, its antigen is unknown. The sequencing sample was made of cultured CD8+ T cells derived from PBMCs. The clonotype originates from a male donor with HIV. The V and J genes are TRBV4-1 and TRBJ2-7, with 9 nucleotides matching TRBD2. This CDR3 is CASSGSGGSYEQYF. The CDR3 coding sequence is TGCGCCAGCAGCGGAAGCGGGGGGAGTTACGAGCAGTACTTC.